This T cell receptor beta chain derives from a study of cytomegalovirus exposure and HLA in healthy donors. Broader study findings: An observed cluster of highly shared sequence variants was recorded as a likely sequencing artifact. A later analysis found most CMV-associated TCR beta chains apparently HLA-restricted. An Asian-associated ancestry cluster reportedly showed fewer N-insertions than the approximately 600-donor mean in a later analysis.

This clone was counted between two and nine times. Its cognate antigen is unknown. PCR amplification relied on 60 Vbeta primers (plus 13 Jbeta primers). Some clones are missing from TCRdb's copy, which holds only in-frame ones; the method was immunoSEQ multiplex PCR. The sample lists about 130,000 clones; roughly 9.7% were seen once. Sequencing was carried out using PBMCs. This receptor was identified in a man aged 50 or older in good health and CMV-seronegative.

CDR3 sequence reads: CASSYEGSYEQYF. The CDR3 region has the DNA TGTGCCAGCAGTTATGAGGGCTCCTACGAGCAGTACTTC. The chain links TRBV6-6 to TRBJ2-7; D is perhaps TRBD2 (5 bases). V was shortened by 3 bases and J by 0 bases, with 6 bases between the two germline ends. Germline CDR1 is MNHNY and CDR2 is SVGAGI (reference sequence). The length of the CDR3 is 13 residues.